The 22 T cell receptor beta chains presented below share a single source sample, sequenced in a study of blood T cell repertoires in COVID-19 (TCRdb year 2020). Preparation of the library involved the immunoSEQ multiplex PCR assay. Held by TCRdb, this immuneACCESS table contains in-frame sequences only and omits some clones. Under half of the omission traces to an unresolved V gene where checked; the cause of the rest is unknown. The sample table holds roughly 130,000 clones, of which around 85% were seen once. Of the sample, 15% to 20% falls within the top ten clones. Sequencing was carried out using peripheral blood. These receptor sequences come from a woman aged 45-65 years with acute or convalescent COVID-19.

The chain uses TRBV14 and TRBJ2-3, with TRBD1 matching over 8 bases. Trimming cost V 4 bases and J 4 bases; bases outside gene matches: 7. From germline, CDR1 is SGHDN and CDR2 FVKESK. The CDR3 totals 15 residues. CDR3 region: CASSLRTGLADTQYF. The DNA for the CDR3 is TGTGCCAGCAGCCTTCGGACAGGGCTGGCAGATACGCAGTATTTT.

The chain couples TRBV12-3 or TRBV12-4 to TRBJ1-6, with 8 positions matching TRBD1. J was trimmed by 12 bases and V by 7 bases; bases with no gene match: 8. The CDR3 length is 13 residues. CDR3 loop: CASTPGGYLPLHF. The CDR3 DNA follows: TGTGCCAGCACCCCAGGGGGCTACTTACCCCTCCACTTT.

CDR3 DNA sequence: TGTGCCTGGAGTCGGACAGGGCGTCTGGGAAACACCATATATTTT. Translated: CAWSRTGRLGNTIYF. The chain employs TRBV30 and TRBJ1-3; 8 positions agree with TRBD1. CDR1 is GTSNPN and CDR2 is SVGIG in the germline V gene (reference sequence). Losses at the gene ends were 2 bases for V and 4 bases for J; bases not matched to a gene: 7. The CDR3 covers 15 residues.

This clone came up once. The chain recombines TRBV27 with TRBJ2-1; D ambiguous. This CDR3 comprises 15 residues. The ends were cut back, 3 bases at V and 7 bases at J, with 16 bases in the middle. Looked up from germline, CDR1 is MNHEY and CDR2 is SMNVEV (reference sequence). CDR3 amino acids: CASSFDLDYGNEQFF. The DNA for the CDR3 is TGTGCCAGCAGTTTTGACCTAGATTACGGGAATGAGCAGTTCTTC.

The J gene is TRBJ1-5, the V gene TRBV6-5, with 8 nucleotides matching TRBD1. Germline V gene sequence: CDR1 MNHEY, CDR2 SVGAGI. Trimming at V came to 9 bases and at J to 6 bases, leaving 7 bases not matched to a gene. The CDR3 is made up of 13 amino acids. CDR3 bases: TGTGCCAGTCAGACAGGGGCGGGTCAGCCCCAGCATTTT. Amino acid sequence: CASQTGAGQPQHF.

This CDR3 reads CASSRHPGQAKSGGYTF. The DNA for the CDR3 is TGTGCCAGCAGTCGCCATCCGGGACAGGCTAAATCAGGGGGCTACACCTTC. The gene calls are TRBV27 and TRBJ1-2; 8 bases fit TRBD1. Losses at the gene ends were 5 bases for V and 8 bases for J; bases not matched to a gene: 19. The V gene's germline CDR1 is MNHEY and CDR2 SMNVEV (reference sequence). This CDR3 spans 17 amino acids.

The CDR3 reads CASSPLTGGYTF. Here the CDR3 DNA reads TGTGCCAGCAGTCCCCTGACAGGGGGCTACACCTTC. The chain couples TRBV27 to TRBJ1-2, with TRBD1 matching 7 bases. The V gene's germline CDR1 is MNHEY and CDR2 SMNVEV (reference sequence). This CDR3 contains 12 residues. With 5 bases clipped from V and 8 bases from J, the junction kept 5 bases outside the gene matches.

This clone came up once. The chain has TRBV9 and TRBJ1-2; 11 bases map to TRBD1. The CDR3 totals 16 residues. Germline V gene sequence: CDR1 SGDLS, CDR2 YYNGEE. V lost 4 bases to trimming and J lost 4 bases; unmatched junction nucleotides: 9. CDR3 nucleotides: TGTGCCAGCAGCCCAGAGGACAGGGGGCGCGTCTATGGCTACACCTTC. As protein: CASSPEDRGRVYGYTF. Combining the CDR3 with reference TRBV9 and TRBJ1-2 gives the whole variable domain DSGVTQTPKHLITATGQRVTLRCSPRSGDLSVYWYQQSLDQGLQFLIQYYNGEERAKGNILERFSAQQFPDLHSELNLSSLELGDSALYFCASSPEDRGRVYGYTFGSGTRLTVV.

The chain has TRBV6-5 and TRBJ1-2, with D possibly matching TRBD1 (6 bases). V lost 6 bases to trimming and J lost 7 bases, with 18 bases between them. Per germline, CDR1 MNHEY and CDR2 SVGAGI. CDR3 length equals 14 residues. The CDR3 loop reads CASRALTGMGGYTF. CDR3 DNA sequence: TGTGCCAGCAGAGCACTTACAGGGATGGGTGGCTACACCTTC.

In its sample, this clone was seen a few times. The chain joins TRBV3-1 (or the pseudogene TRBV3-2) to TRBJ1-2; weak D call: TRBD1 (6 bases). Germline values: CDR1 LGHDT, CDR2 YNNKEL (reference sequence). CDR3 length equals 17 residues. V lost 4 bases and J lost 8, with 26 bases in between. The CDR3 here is CASSLSRAGAPVWGYTF. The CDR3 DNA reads TGTGCCAGCAGCCTATCGCGGGCAGGGGCCCCAGTATGGGGCTACACCTTC.

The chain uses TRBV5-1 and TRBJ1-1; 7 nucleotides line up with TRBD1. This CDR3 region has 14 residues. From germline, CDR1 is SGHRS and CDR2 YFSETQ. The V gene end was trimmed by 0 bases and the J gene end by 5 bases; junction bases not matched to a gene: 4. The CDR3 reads CASSLATGETEAFF. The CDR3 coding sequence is TGCGCCAGCAGCTTGGCAACAGGGGAGACTGAAGCTTTCTTT.

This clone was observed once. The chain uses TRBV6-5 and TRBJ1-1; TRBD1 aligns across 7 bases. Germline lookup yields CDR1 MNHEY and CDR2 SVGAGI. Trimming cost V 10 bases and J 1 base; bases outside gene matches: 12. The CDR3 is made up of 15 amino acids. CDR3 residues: CATTAPTGANTEAFF. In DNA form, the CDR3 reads TGTGCCACCACAGCACCTACAGGGGCGAACACTGAAGCTTTCTTT.

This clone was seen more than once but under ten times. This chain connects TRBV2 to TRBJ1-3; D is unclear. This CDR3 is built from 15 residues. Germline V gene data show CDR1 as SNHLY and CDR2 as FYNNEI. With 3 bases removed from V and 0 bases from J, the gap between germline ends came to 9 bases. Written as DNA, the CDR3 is TGTGCCAGCAGTGAGGATCGGAGCTCTGGAAACACCATATATTTT. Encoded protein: CASSEDRSSGNTIYF.

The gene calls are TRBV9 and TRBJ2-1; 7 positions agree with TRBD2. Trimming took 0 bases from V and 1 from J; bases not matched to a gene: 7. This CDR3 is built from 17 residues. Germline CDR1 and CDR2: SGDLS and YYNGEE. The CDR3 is CASSVDGGGESYNEQFF. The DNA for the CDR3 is TGTGCCAGCAGCGTAGATGGCGGGGGTGAATCCTACAATGAGCAGTTCTTC.

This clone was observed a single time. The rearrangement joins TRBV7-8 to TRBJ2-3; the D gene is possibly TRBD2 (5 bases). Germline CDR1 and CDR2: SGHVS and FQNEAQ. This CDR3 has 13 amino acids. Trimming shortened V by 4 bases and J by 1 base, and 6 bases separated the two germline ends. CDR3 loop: CASSSGGTDTQYF. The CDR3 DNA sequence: TGTGCCAGCAGCTCCGGGGGCACAGATACGCAGTATTTT.

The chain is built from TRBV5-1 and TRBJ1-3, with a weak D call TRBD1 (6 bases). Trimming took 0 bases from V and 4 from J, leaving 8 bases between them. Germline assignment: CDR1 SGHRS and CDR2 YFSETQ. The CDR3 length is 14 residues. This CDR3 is CASSLGTDGNTIYF. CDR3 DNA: TGCGCCAGCAGCTTGGGGACAGACGGAAACACCATATATTTT. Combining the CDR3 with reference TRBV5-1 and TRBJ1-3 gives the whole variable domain KAGVTQTPRYLIKTRGQQVTLSCSPISGHRSVSWYQQTPGQGLQFLFEYFSETQRNKGNFPGRFSGRQFSNSRSEMNVSTLELGDSALYLCASSLGTDGNTIYFGEGSWLTVV.

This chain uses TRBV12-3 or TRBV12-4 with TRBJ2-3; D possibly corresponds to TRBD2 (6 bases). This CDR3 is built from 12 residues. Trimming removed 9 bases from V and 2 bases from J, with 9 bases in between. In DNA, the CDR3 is TGTGCCAGTAGCGGTTACACAGATACGCAGTATTTT. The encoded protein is CASSGYTDTQYF.

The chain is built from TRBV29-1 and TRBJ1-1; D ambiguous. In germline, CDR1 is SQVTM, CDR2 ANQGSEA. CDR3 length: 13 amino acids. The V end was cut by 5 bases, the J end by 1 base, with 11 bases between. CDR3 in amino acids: CSVSEGGNTEAFF. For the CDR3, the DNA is TGCAGCGTTAGTGAAGGAGGGAACACTGAAGCTTTCTTT.

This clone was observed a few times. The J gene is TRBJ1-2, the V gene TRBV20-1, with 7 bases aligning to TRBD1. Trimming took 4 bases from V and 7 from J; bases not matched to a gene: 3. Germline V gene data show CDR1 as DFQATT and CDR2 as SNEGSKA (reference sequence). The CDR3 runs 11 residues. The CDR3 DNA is TGCAGTGCTAAGGGGGCCGGTGGCTACACCTTC. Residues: CSAKGAGGYTF.

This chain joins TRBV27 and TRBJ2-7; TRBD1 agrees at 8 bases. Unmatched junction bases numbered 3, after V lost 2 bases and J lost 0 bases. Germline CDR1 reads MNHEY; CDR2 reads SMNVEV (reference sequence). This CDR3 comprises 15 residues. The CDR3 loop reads CASSLRQGSSYEQYF. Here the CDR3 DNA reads TGTGCCAGCAGTTTACGACAGGGGAGCTCCTACGAGCAGTACTTC.

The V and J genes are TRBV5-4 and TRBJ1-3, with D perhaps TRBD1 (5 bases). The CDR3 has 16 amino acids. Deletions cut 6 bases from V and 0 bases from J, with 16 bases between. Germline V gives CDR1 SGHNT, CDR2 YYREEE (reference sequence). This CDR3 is CASKIHGGSSGNTIYF. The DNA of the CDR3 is TGTGCCAGCAAAATCCACGGGGGGAGCTCTGGAAACACCATATATTTT.

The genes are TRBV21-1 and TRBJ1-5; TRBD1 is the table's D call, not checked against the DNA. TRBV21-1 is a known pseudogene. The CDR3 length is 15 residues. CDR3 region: CASSGPGQSNQPQHF. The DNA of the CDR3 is TGTGCCAGCAGCGGACCGGGACAGAGCAATCAGCCCCAGCATTTT.